The clone carrying this T cell receptor (beta chain) turned up a few times. The antigen is not known. This entry comes from a study of blood T cells in healthy people across ages. Looking at the study overall: Using template switching, researchers captured about one barcoded beta molecule for each two T cells.

Study-wide findings and caveats: In older individuals, TCR beta diversity per million T cells was lower, falling roughly linearly with age.

Germline V CDR1 and CDR2: SGHTA, FQGNSA. V dropped 5 bases and J dropped 1 base, with 15 bases sitting between them. This CDR3 is 16 amino acids long. A second PCR of roughly 7 to 11 cycles used a sample-barcoded 5' primer and a J-beta primer mix. A tag from a template-switch adaptor with 12 random nucleotides marked each cDNA molecule. One entry per CDR3 protein, called by TCRdb with MiXCR from the 5' RACE reads. The repertoire holds around 990,000 distinct CDR3 sequences, with about two fifths as singletons. The chain links TRBV7-2 to TRBJ2-1; tentative D call: TRBD1 (6 bases). The sample was blood. This clonotype originated in a man aged 18-30 years in good health. This CDR3 reads CASSPIGGPSYNEQFF. DNA for the CDR3: TGTGCCAGCAGCCCGATAGGGGGACCTTCCTACAATGAGCAGTTCTTC.